The rows below give T cell receptor beta chains drawn from one sample of a study of blood T cell repertoires in COVID-19. Profiled with immunoSEQ multiplex PCR; TCRdb holds only in-frame clones, not every one. The data show roughly 200,000 clones, 80% to 90% seen once. Sequencing was performed on peripheral blood. The receptors stem from a woman older than 75 with active or convalescent COVID-19. The CDR3 runs from the conserved cysteine through the conserved F or W.

v_gene: TRBV28; j_gene: TRBJ1-2; CDR3aa: CASSFPRIAYGYTF
v_gene: TRBV6-5; j_gene: TRBJ2-7; CDR3aa: CASSPLAGGPGEQYF
v_gene: TRBV7-3; j_gene: TRBJ1-2; CDR3aa: CASSLGQLDSNYGYTF
v_gene: TRBV10-2; j_gene: TRBJ2-7; CDR3aa: CASSDPGTGYYEQYF
v_gene: TRBV5-4; j_gene: TRBJ1-1; CDR3aa: CASSLFSVNTEAFF
v_gene: TRBV5-1; j_gene: TRBJ2-3; CDR3aa: CASSLGQVSTDTQYF
v_gene: TRBV19; j_gene: TRBJ1-5; CDR3aa: CASRQGLGQPQHF
v_gene: TRBV9; j_gene: TRBJ2-2; CDR3aa: CASSAQPSGELFF
v_gene: TRBV5-1; j_gene: TRBJ2-3; CDR3aa: CASSIGGNTDTQYF
v_gene: TRBV28; j_gene: TRBJ2-7; CDR3aa: CASSPASGGAYEQYF
v_gene: TRBV7-3; j_gene: TRBJ2-2; CDR3aa: CASSRDSLTGELFF
v_gene: TRBV5-1; j_gene: TRBJ2-2; CDR3aa: CASSRGSTGELFF
v_gene: TRBV5-5; j_gene: TRBJ2-7; CDR3aa: CASSLRGLSDEQYF
v_gene: TRBV7-9; j_gene: TRBJ1-2; CDR3aa: CASSPRETSYGYTF
v_gene: TRBV16; j_gene: TRBJ1-3; CDR3aa: CASSQMNAGFGNTIYF
v_gene: TRBV4-3; j_gene: TRBJ2-1; CDR3aa: CASSQEQRDNEQFF
v_gene: TRBV4-3; j_gene: TRBJ2-5; CDR3aa: CASSQDHRGDTQYF
v_gene: TRBV19; j_gene: TRBJ1-2; CDR3aa: CASSRDRGNYTF
v_gene: TRBV7-2; j_gene: TRBJ2-4; CDR3aa: CASSLALGGENIQYF
v_gene: TRBV2; j_gene: TRBJ2-2; CDR3aa: CASIGTSAPGELFF
v_gene: TRBV5-4; j_gene: TRBJ2-2; CDR3aa: CASSLIGGGYTGELFF
v_gene: TRBV6-2/TRBV6-3; j_gene: TRBJ2-4; CDR3aa: CASSYVRAGLRDIQYF
v_gene: TRBV28; j_gene: TRBJ1-2; CDR3aa: CASNGGANYGYTF
v_gene: TRBV11-2; j_gene: TRBJ2-3; CDR3aa: CASSLSAGHTDTQYF
v_gene: TRBV18; j_gene: TRBJ2-7; CDR3aa: CASSPRQSYEQYF
v_gene: TRBV19; j_gene: TRBJ2-1; CDR3aa: CASSIILSTSYNEQFF
v_gene: TRBV6-6; j_gene: TRBJ2-1; CDR3aa: CASRPWTSGNPNEQFF
v_gene: TRBV7-9; j_gene: TRBJ2-1; CDR3aa: CASSPVKLESYNEQFF
v_gene: TRBV7-3; j_gene: TRBJ2-1; CDR3aa: CASSLSGTSGRNEQFF
v_gene: TRBV15; j_gene: TRBJ2-3; CDR3aa: CATSTFKRGFTDTQYF
v_gene: TRBV7-2; j_gene: TRBJ2-1; CDR3aa: CASSLDSGTYNEQFF
v_gene: TRBV4-2; j_gene: TRBJ1-2; CDR3aa: CASSQDSTRKSYGYTF
v_gene: TRBV7-2; j_gene: TRBJ2-3; CDR3aa: CASSFVGTSGGALDTQYF
v_gene: TRBV20-1; j_gene: TRBJ2-1; CDR3aa: CSASSWSGNEQFF
v_gene: TRBV10-1; j_gene: TRBJ2-2; CDR3aa: CASSERNQGKTGELFF
v_gene: TRBV27; j_gene: TRBJ1-3; CDR3aa: CASRPRGGTGNTIYF
v_gene: TRBV19; j_gene: TRBJ2-6; CDR3aa: CASRFDLGEGPSGANVLTF
v_gene: TRBV6-6; j_gene: TRBJ2-7; CDR3aa: CASSYTQRDYEQYF
v_gene: TRBV19; j_gene: TRBJ1-2; CDR3aa: CASSRTGGVSYGYTF
v_gene: TRBV5-1; j_gene: TRBJ2-3; CDR3aa: CASSTGTGNTDTQYF
v_gene: TRBV7-9; j_gene: TRBJ2-5; CDR3aa: CASSLVGGQETQYF